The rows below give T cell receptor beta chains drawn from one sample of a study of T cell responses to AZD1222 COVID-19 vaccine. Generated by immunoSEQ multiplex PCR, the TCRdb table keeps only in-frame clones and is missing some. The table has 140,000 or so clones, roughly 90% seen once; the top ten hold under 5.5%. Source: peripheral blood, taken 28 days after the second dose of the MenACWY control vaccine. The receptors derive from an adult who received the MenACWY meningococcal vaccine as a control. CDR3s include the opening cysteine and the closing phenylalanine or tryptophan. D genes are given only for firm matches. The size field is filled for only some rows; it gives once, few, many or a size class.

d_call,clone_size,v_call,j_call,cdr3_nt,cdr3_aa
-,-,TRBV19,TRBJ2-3,TGTGCCAGTAGTCCCCAAGGCGGGGGCAAAGATACGCAGTATTTT,CASSPQGGGKDTQYF
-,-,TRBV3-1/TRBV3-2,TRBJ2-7,TGTGCCAGCAGCCAAGGTGACATTGAGCAGTACTTC,CASSQGDIEQYF
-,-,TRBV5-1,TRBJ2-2,TGCGCCAGCAGCTTGGCGGGAAACACCGGGGAGCTGTTTTTT,CASSLAGNTGELFF
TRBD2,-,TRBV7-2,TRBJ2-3,TGTGCCAGCAGCCCCGGACTAGCGGGGGGGAGCACAGATACGCAGTATTTT,CASSPGLAGGSTDTQYF
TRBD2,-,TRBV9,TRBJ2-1,TGTGCCAGCAGCGTACATGGGACTAGCGGGAGCAGGTCCTACAATGAGCAGTTCTTC,CASSVHGTSGSRSYNEQFF
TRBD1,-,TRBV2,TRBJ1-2,TGTGCCAGCAGGGCGGACAGGGAGGGCTATGGCTACACCTTC,CASRADREGYGYTF
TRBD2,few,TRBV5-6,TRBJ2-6,TGTGCCAGCAGCTTGAGCGGGGGCAGGGCCAACGTCCTGACTTTC,CASSLSGGRANVLTF
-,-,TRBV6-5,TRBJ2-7,TGTGCCAGCAGTTACAGGGGGGGGGAGCAGTACTTC,CASSYRGGEQYF
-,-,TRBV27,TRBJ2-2,TGTGCCAGTTCAAGGGCACCAGTAGAACCCGGGGAGCTGTTTTTT,CASSRAPVEPGELFF
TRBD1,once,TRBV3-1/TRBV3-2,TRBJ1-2,TGTGCCAGCAGAGTCACAGGGGAGTGGGGCTACACCTTC,CASRVTGEWGYTF
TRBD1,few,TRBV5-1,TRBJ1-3,TGCGCCAGCAGCTTGGAAGTGACAGGGCCCTCTGGAAACACCATATATTTT,CASSLEVTGPSGNTIYF
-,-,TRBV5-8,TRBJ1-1,TGTGCCAGCAGCCCCTGGAGGTCGAACACTGAAGCTTTCTTT,CASSPWRSNTEAFF